This T cell receptor (beta chain) was sequenced in a study of blood T cell repertoires in COVID-19. Authors' analysis steps: Scientists estimated how many nucleated cells there were by amplifying reference gene primers. Some clones are missing from TCRdb's copy, which holds only in-frame ones; the method was immunoSEQ multiplex PCR. V, J and clone size were drawn from that table, and D and trimming were deduced from the DNA. There are around 63,000 clones in the sample; roughly 78% occur only once, and approximately 30% lies in the top ten. Unmatched junction bases numbered 6, after V lost 7 bases and J lost 5 bases. The CDR3 consists of 14 residues. Germline V gene lookup returns CDR1 SNHLY and CDR2 FYNNEI.

The V gene is TRBV2, the J gene TRBJ1-2; 11 bases align to TRBD1. This TCR was recovered from a human donor in a cohort sampled during active COVID-19. Sequenced sample: peripheral blood. The CDR3 reads CASTLDRGPYGYTF. CDR3 nucleotide sequence: TGTGCCAGCACTTTGGACAGGGGGCCTTATGGCTACACCTTC.